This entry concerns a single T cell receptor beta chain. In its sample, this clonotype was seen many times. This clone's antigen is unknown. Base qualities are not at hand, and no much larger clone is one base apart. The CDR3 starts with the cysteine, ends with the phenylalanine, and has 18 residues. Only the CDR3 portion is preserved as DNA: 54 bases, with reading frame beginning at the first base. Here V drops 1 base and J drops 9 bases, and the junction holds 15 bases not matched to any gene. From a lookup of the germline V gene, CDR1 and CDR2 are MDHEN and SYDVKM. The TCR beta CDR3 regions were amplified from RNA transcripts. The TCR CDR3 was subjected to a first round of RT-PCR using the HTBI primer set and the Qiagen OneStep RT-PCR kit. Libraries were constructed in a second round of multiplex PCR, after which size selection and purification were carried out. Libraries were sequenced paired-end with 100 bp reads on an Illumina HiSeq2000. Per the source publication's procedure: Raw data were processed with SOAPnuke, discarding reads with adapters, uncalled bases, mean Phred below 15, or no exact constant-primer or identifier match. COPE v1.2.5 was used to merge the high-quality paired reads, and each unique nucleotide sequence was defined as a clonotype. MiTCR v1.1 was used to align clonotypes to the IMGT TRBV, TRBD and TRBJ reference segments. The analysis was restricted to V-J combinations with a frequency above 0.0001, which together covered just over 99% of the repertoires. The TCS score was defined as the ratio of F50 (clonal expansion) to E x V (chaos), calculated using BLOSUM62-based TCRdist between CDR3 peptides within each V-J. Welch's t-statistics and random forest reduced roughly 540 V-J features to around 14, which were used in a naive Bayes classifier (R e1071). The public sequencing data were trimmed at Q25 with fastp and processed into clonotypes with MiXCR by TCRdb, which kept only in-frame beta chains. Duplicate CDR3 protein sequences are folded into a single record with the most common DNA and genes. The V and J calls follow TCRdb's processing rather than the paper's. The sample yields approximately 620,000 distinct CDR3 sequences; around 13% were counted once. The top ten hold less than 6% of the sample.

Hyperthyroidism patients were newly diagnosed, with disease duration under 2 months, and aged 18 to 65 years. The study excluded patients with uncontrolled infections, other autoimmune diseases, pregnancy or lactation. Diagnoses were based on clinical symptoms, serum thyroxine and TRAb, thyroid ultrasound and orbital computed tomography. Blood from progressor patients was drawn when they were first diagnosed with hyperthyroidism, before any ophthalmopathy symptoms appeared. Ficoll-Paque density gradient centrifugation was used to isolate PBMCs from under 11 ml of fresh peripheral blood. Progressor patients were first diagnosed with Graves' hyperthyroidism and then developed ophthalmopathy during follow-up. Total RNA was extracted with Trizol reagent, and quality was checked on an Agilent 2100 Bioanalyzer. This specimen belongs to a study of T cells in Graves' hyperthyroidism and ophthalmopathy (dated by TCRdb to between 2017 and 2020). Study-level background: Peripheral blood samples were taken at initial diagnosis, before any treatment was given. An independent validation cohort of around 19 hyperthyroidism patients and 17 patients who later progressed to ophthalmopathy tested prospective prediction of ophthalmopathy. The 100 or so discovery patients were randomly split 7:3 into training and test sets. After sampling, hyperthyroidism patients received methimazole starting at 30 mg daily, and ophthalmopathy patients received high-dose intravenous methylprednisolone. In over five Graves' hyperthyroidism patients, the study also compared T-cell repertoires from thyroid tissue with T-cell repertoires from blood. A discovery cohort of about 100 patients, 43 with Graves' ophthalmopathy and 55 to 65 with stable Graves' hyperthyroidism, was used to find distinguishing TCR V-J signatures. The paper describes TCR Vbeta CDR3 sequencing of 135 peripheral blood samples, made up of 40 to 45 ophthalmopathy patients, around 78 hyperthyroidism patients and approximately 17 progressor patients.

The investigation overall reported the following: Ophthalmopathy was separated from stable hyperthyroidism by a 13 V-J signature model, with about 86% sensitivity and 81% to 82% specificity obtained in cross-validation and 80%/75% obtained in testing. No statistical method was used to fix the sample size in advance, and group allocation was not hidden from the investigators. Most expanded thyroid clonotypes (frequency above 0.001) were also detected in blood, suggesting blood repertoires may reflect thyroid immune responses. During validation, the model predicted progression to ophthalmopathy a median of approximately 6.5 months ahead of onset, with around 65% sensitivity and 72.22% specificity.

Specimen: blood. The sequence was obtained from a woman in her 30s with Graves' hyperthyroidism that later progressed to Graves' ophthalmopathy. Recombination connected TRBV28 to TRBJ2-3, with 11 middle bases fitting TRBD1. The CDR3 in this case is CASSLLGRMGQGVFTQYF. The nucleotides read TGTGCCAGCAGTTTATTGGGGAGGATGGGACAGGGGGTCTTCACGCAGTATTTT.